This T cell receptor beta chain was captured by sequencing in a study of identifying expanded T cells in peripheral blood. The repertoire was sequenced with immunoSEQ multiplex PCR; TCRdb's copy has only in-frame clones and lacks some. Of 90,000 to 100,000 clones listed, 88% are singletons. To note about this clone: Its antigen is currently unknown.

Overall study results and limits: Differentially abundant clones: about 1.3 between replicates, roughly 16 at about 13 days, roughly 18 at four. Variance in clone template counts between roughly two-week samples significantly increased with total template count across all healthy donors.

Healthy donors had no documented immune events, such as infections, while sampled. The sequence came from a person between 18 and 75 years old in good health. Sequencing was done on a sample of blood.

The CDR3 loop is CASSLGTGGPDTQYF. The CDR3, as DNA: TGCGCCAGCAGCTTAGGGACAGGGGGACCAGATACGCAGTATTTT. The chain has TRBV5-1 and TRBJ2-3; TRBD1 matches 11 bases. Germline trimming cut 2 bases from V and 4 bases from J; bases unmatched to any gene: 3. From germline, CDR1 is SGHRS and CDR2 YFSETQ. This CDR3 comprises 15 residues.